This passage covers 27 T cell receptor beta chains from one sample sequenced in a study of cytomegalovirus exposure and HLA in healthy donors. Both 60 Vbeta primers and 13 Jbeta primers went into the PCR. The method was immunoSEQ multiplex PCR; TCRdb's version includes in-frame clones alone and lacks a portion of them. The sample holds 90,000 to 100,000 clones, about 62% seen once. The sequencing input was PBMCs. Every receptor here comes from a man aged 25 to 45 in good health and CMV-seronegative.

The rearrangement joins TRBV18 to TRBJ1-2; the match to TRBD1 covers 7 bases. The CDR3 totals 13 residues. The germline V gene encodes CDR1 KGHSH and CDR2 LQKENI. The J segment lost 7 bases and the V segment lost 2 bases, leaving 4 bases of the junction unmatched. CDR3 sequence reads: CASSPDRDSGYTF. As DNA, the CDR3 is TGTGCCAGCTCACCAGACAGGGATTCTGGCTACACCTTC.

This clone was counted only a few times. The chain has TRBV2 and TRBJ1-2; 7 bases fit TRBD1. V was clipped by 11 bases and J by 4 bases; unmatched bases: 13. The CDR3 is 14 residues long. Germline CDR1 reads SNHLY; CDR2 reads FYNNEI. The CDR3 is CAGRQGGMLYGYTF. The CDR3 bases are TGTGCCGGTCGCCAGGGGGGAATGCTCTATGGCTACACCTTC. Variable domain in full (rest from reference TRBV2 and TRBJ1-2): EPEVTQTPSHQVTQMGQEVILRCVPISNHLYFYWYRQILGQKVEFLVSFYNNEISEKSEIFDDQFSVERPDGSNFTLKIRSTKLEDSAMYFCAGRQGGMLYGYTFGSGTRLTVV.

V gene TRBV23-1 combines with J gene TRBJ2-1, with D possibly matching TRBD1 (5 bases). TRBV23-1 is reported as an ORF; its role is uncertain. Trimming removed 1 base from V and 8 bases from J, with 21 bases in between. The CDR3 contains 17 residues. Here the CDR3 reads CASSQCRRALRFDEQFF. Here the CDR3 DNA reads TGCGCCAGCAGTCAATGCCGCAGGGCTCTCCGTTTCGATGAGCAGTTCTTC.

The chain has TRBV7-9 and TRBJ1-2, with unresolved D. The CDR3 is made up of 12 amino acids. Trimming removed 3 bases from V and 11 bases from J, with 13 bases in between. Germline assignment: CDR1 SEHNR and CDR2 FQNEAQ (reference sequence). The CDR3 loop is CASSFGYMRYTF. The CDR3 DNA sequence: TGTGCCAGCAGCTTTGGTTATATGAGATACACCTTC.

V gene TRBV11-2 combines with J gene TRBJ2-7; 11 bases are a match to TRBD2. Germline CDR1 reads SGHAT; CDR2 reads FQNNGV. The V gene end was trimmed by 5 bases and the J gene end by 5 bases; junction bases not matched to a gene: 14. The CDR3 is 17 residues long. The CDR3 sequence is CASSPVTSGSPQNEQYF. CDR3 DNA sequence: TGTGCCAGCAGCCCCGTAACTAGCGGGAGTCCCCAAAACGAGCAGTACTTC.

Remarks on this clone: A junction end diverges from the germline sequence, so it may reflect a read error. The rearrangement joins TRBV29-1 to TRBJ2-1, with 9 positions matching TRBD1. Germline V lookup: CDR1 SQVTM, CDR2 ANQGSEA. The CDR3 is made up of 13 amino acids. This CDR3 is CSVEDPRDRVPLF. The CDR3 DNA reads TGCAGCGTTGAAGATCCCCGGGACAGGGTTCCGCTCTTC.

The chain joins TRBV9 to TRBJ1-1; TRBD1 might be the D (6 bases). The CDR3 runs 14 residues. The V and J ends lost 0 bases and 7 bases respectively, with 13 bases between them. Germline CDR1 reads SGDLS; CDR2 reads YYNGEE. The CDR3 nucleotides read TGTGCCAGCAGCGTAGATGCGGGCAGGGGTGAAGCTTTCTTT. Encoded protein: CASSVDAGRGEAFF.

The rearrangement uses TRBV15 and TRBJ2-3; 11 bases are shared with TRBD2. The CDR3 totals 16 residues. CDR1 LNHNV and CDR2 YYDKDF come from the germline V gene (reference sequence). The ends lost 0 bases at V and 7 bases at J; junction bases unmatched: 6. CDR3 amino acids: CATSRDLASGRNTQYF. The DNA for the CDR3 is TGTGCCACCAGCAGAGATTTGGCTAGCGGGAGGAATACGCAGTATTTT.

The V gene is TRBV19, the J gene TRBJ1-3; no clear D. Trimming shortened V by 5 bases and J by 11 bases, and 16 bases separated the two germline ends. The CDR3 is 13 amino acids. The V gene's germline CDR1 is LNHDA and CDR2 SQIVND (reference sequence). The CDR3 loop is CASSPYRTGAIYF. Written as DNA, the CDR3 is TGTGCCAGTAGTCCCTACCGCACGGGTGCCATATATTTT.

This clone showed up just once. The V gene is TRBV11-2, the J gene TRBJ1-3; possibly TRBD1 for D (5 bases). There are 15 residues in the CDR3. The V and J ends lost 1 base and 0 bases respectively, with 7 bases between them. Germline V gives CDR1 SGHAT, CDR2 FQNNGV. CDR3 in DNA: TGTGCCAGCAGCTTAGGGGACTTCTCTGGAAACACCATATATTTT. It codes for CASSLGDFSGNTIYF.

This clone came up once. The chain uses TRBV6-1 and TRBJ2-7; D may be TRBD1 (6 bases). This CDR3 contains 13 residues. The germline V and J ends were trimmed by 4 bases and 3 bases, with 10 bases remaining between them. Per germline, CDR1 MNHNS and CDR2 SASEGT. CDR3 protein: CASSATGFYEQYF. The CDR3 bases are TGTGCCAGCAGTGCGACAGGATTCTACGAGCAGTACTTC.

This clone has just a few counts. The chain carries TRBV6-5 and TRBJ2-1; tentative D call: TRBD1 (5 bases). The CDR3 has 15 residues. The germline gives CDR1 MNHEY, CDR2 SVGAGI. Trimming took 6 bases from V and 4 from J, leaving 16 bases between them. The CDR3 nucleotides read TGTGCCAGCAGGAGAACCCAGGGAAGTTACAATGAGCAGTTCTTC. Translating gives CASRRTQGSYNEQFF.

This clone occurred a few times. Other DNA sequences in this sample translate to the same CDR3. The chain uses TRBV5-1 and TRBJ2-5; 8 bases align to TRBD2. Germline V gene data show CDR1 as SGHRS and CDR2 as YFSETQ. The J segment lost 5 bases and the V segment lost 0 bases, leaving 9 bases of the junction unmatched. CDR3 length equals 16 residues. CDR3 loop: CASSLAPSGSQETQYF. The CDR3 DNA sequence: TGCGCCAGCAGCTTGGCTCCCAGCGGGAGTCAGGAGACCCAGTACTTC.

The J gene is TRBJ2-5, the V gene TRBV28; possibly TRBD1 for D (5 bases). Germline CDR1 MDHEN, CDR2 SYDVKM. Between the trimmed V and J ends, which lost 5 bases and 3 bases, there was a span of 22 bases. The CDR3 is 17 amino acids. CDR3 in DNA: TGTGCCAGCAGTCACCGGGTTGGGGCCCGGTACAAAGAGACCCAGTACTTC. Amino acids: CASSHRVGARYKETQYF.

This clone has a handful of counts. The gene calls are TRBV29-1 and TRBJ2-7; maybe TRBD2 (5 bases). Per germline, CDR1 SQVTM and CDR2 ANQGSEA. CDR3 length: 13 amino acids. The V end was cut by 6 bases, the J end by 7 bases, with 19 bases between. The CDR3 reads CSVLPYVGEEQYF. The DNA of the CDR3 is TGCAGCGTACTCCCGTACGTGGGAGAGGAGCAGTACTTC.

The gene calls are TRBV7-2 and TRBJ1-5, with a weak D call TRBD1 (6 bases). This CDR3 spans 12 amino acids. V gave up 4 bases and J gave up 7 bases, with 8 bases separating them. Per the germline V gene, CDR1 is SGHTA and CDR2 is FQGNSA. CDR3 nucleotides: TGTGCCAGCAGCTCTACAGGGCAGCCCCAGCATTTT. Its protein is CASSSTGQPQHF.

V is TRBV6-6 and J is TRBJ1-2; tentative D call: TRBD1 (5 bases). The germline V and J ends were trimmed by 9 bases and 7 bases, with 27 bases remaining between them. The CDR3 runs 16 residues. Germline-derived CDR1 and CDR2 are MNHNY and SVGAGI (reference sequence). CDR3 bases: TGTGCCAGTAAAGACGAGAGACAGCCTGACAGACTTGGCTACACCTTC. Encoded protein: CASKDERQPDRLGYTF.

The genes are TRBV19 and TRBJ2-7; the D gene is possibly TRBD1 (6 bases). V was shortened by 3 bases and J by 2 bases, with 11 bases between the two germline ends. CDR1 and CDR2 (germline): LNHDA, SQIVND (reference sequence). The CDR3 runs to 14 residues. CDR3 DNA sequence: TGTGCCAGTAGTATCGCGGACAGAGCCTACGAGCAGTACTTC. This translates into CASSIADRAYEQYF. Drawing the rest from reference TRBV19 and TRBJ2-7, the complete variable domain is DGGITQSPKYLFRKEGQNVTLSCEQNLNHDAMYWYRQDPGQGLRLIYYSQIVNDFQKGDIAEGYSVSREKKESFPLTVTSAQKNPTAFYLCASSIADRAYEQYFGPGTRLTVT.

The rearrangement links TRBV20-1 to TRBJ2-7; unclear D gene. V gave up 6 bases and J gave up 5 bases, with 11 bases separating them. There are 11 residues in the CDR3. Germline CDR1 DFQATT, CDR2 SNEGSKA (reference sequence). The CDR3 DNA follows: TGCAGTGCAATTCCCCAGAACGAGCAGTACTTC. This sequence encodes CSAIPQNEQYF.

This clone was counted only a few times. This sequence joins TRBV14 and TRBJ2-7, with TRBD2 as a possible D gene (5 bases). V was clipped by 0 bases and J by 1 base, with 13 bases between them. The CDR3 contains 16 residues. Germline V gene sequence: CDR1 SGHDN, CDR2 FVKESK. The CDR3 is CASSQEWTFSSYEQYF. As DNA, the CDR3 is TGTGCCAGCAGCCAAGAGTGGACTTTCTCTTCCTACGAGCAGTACTTC.

This clone was recorded only once. The chain employs TRBV5-1 and TRBJ1-3, with 9 nucleotides matching TRBD1. In germline, CDR1 is SGHRS, CDR2 YFSETQ. CDR3 length: 16 residues. The junction had 4 bases not matched to a gene; V was cut back by 0 bases and J by 3 bases. DNA of the CDR3: TGCGCCAGCAGCTTGGTACAGGGGGCCAGTGGAAACACCATATATTTT. This encodes CASSLVQGASGNTIYF.

This sequence joins TRBV20-1 and TRBJ2-5; D perhaps matches TRBD2 (6 bases). V lost 7 bases to trimming and J lost 4 bases, with 10 bases between them. Germline V gene data show CDR1 as DFQATT and CDR2 as SNEGSKA (reference sequence). This CDR3 has 11 amino acids. The CDR3 is CSVRTIETQYF. DNA for the CDR3: TGCAGTGTCCGGACTATAGAGACCCAGTACTTC.

This clone occurred a few times. J is TRBJ2-3 and V is TRBV27, with D hard to call. V was trimmed by 7 bases and J by 0 bases, leaving 8 bases between them. Germline CDR1 reads MNHEY; CDR2 reads SMNVEV (reference sequence). This CDR3 has 13 amino acids. The CDR3 sequence: CASKQASTDTQYF. In nucleotides, the CDR3 is TGTGCCAGCAAACAAGCGAGCACAGATACGCAGTATTTT.

The V and J genes are TRBV28 and TRBJ2-5; TRBD1 matches at 7 bases. Matching the DNA end better, TRBJ2-7 makes the J call doubtful. This CDR3 is 12 amino acids long. CDR1 MDHEN and CDR2 SYDVKM come from the germline V gene. The CDR3 reads CASTAGGYEQYF. CDR3 in DNA: TGTGCCAGCACTGCAGGGGGCTACGAGCAGTACTTC.

This clone appeared a few times. The genes are TRBV4-3 and TRBJ1-1; D gene unclear. The CDR3 is made up of 16 amino acids. Germline CDR1 LGHNA, CDR2 YSLEER. V lost 0 bases and J 4 bases, leaving 15 bases between the germline ends. The CDR3 DNA follows: TGCGCCAGCAGCCAAGATGGGCTGCCAACATCCACTGAAGCTTTCTTT. It specifies CASSQDGLPTSTEAFF.

The V gene is TRBV6-1, the J gene TRBJ1-2; 9 nucleotides agree with TRBD1. The junction had 3 bases not matched to a gene; V was cut back by 6 bases and J by 7 bases. Germline-derived CDR1 and CDR2 are MNHNS and SASEGT. CDR3 size: 12 residues. The DNA for the CDR3 is TGTGCCAGCAGGGACAGGGGTGTTGGCTACACCTTC. Translating gives CASRDRGVGYTF.

This chain connects TRBV4-2 to TRBJ2-2; TRBD2 might be the D (6 bases). V was pared by 1 base and J by 7 bases, with 13 bases between. The germline V gene encodes CDR1 LGHNA and CDR2 YNFKEQ. The CDR3 length is 15 residues. The DNA of the CDR3 is TGTGCCAGCAGCCAAGGGGGGGAGAGGGTCGGGGAGCTGTTTTTT. It specifies CASSQGGERVGELFF.